This T cell receptor beta chain was captured in a study of T cell responses to AZD1222 COVID-19 vaccine. Libraries were prepared by immunoSEQ multiplex PCR; TCRdb keeps only in-frame clonotypes and omits some of them. Of approximately 160,000 clones listed, about 90% are singletons. Sequenced here: peripheral blood, sampled 28 days after the second AZD1222 dose. The origin of this receptor is an adult who received the AZD1222 COVID-19 vaccine.

The CDR3 region is CASSYPALNLVCGNTIYF. The CDR3 DNA reads TGTGCCAGCAGTTACCCCGCCTTAAATCTTGTCTGCGGAAACACCATATATTTT. The chain joins TRBV6-7 to TRBJ1-3, with no clear D. TRBV6-7 is labeled an ORF, and its function is uncertain. The CDR3 covers 18 residues. Trimming left V 2 bases short and J 4 bases short, with 21 bases between.